This T cell receptor beta chain derives from a study of shared clonotypes between healthy human individuals. The CDR3 length is 14 residues. Trimming took 0 bases from V and 3 from J; bases not matched to a gene: 2. Germline assignment: CDR1 SGDLS and CDR2 YYNGEE. In the naive CD8 group, cells lacked CD45RO and were positively selected for CCR7, so terminally differentiated effector memory CD45RA+ cells were left out. All donors qualified as healthy HIV-negative adults and had experienced no recent acute infections or vaccinations. TCRdb's copy holds only in-frame clones and misses some; the assay was immunoSEQ multiplex PCR. Among about 1,900,000 clones listed, about 95% were seen once. With regard to this clone: Other DNA sequences within the sample encode an identical CDR3.

The sequencing sample was made of naive CD8+ T cells sorted from blood. The V call is TRBV9, the J call TRBJ2-5; 7 positions agree with TRBD1. This sequence originates from a man aged 18 to 29 in good health. Here the CDR3 reads CASSVGGTEETQYF. The CDR3, as DNA: TGTGCCAGCAGCGTAGGGGGGACAGAAGAGACCCAGTACTTC. The full variable domain, its missing parts supplied by reference TRBV9 and TRBJ2-5, is DSGVTQTPKHLITATGQRVTLRCSPRSGDLSVYWYQQSLDQGLQFLIQYYNGEERAKGNILERFSAQQFPDLHSELNLSSLELGDSALYFCASSVGGTEETQYFGPGTRLLVL.